These 8 T cell receptor beta chains share one sample of origin, sequenced in a study of blood T cell repertoires in COVID-19. Clones were sequenced by immunoSEQ multiplex PCR, and TCRdb holds only the in-frame ones, with some missing. In the table there are under 150,000 clones, 84% of which are singletons. The sample was PBMCs or T cells enriched from blood (not recorded which). The receptor source for this set is a woman in her forties or fifties who had been exposed to COVID-19.

The genes are TRBV27 and TRBJ2-1, with 13 bases fitting TRBD2. V was pared by 2 bases and J by 6 bases, with 1 base of the junction left unmatched. This CDR3 region has 15 residues. CDR1 is MNHEY, CDR2 SMNVEV, per germline (reference sequence). CDR3 sequence (DNA): TGTGCCAGCAGTTTAGGACTAGCGGGGGTCAATGAGCAGTTCTTC. This codes for CASSLGLAGVNEQFF.

The genes are TRBV27 and TRBJ1-5, with 9 positions matching TRBD1. With V trimmed by 5 bases and J by 3 bases, 5 bases remained unmatched. Looked up from germline, CDR1 is MNHEY and CDR2 is SMNVEV (reference sequence). The CDR3 covers 15 residues. The CDR3 protein is CASSIDRGNNQPQHF. In DNA, the CDR3 is TGTGCCAGCAGTATAGACAGGGGGAACAATCAGCCCCAGCATTTT.

This chain joins TRBV27 and TRBJ2-7; TRBD2 aligns across 8 bases. Per the germline V gene, CDR1 is MNHEY and CDR2 is SMNVEV (reference sequence). The CDR3 contains 16 residues. After removal of 4 bases from V and 5 bases from J, the junction contained 13 bases not matched to a gene. The CDR3 DNA reads as TGTGCCAGCAGTTGGTCGGGAGGGCCCGTGGGGAACGAGCAGTACTTC. Its translation: CASSWSGGPVGNEQYF.

This chain uses TRBV10-3 with TRBJ2-7; TRBD2 matches 15 bases. V was pared by 4 bases and J by 5 bases, with 6 bases of the junction left unmatched. Looked up from germline, CDR1 is ENHRY and CDR2 is SYGVKD. The CDR3 has 16 residues. CDR3 DNA: TGTGCCATCAGTGGGGGGGGACTAGCGGGAGGCCACGAGCAGTACTTC. Translation gives CAISGGGLAGGHEQYF.

V and J are TRBV7-9 and TRBJ2-1; D is unresolved. The CDR3 is 16 residues long. Germline CDR1 is SEHNR and CDR2 is FQNEAQ (reference sequence). The V and J ends lost 1 base and 0 bases respectively, with 10 bases between them. The CDR3 DNA reads TGTGCCAGCAGCTTAGGGTCTACCAACTCCTACAATGAGCAGTTCTTC. Its translation is CASSLGSTNSYNEQFF.

This clone was seen a handful of times. This chain connects TRBV11-2 to TRBJ2-7, with 9 bases that match TRBD1. CDR1 and CDR2 from the germline V gene are SGHAT and FQNNGV. Unmatched junction bases numbered 12, after V lost 5 bases and J lost 7 bases. The CDR3 sequence is 15 residues long. CDR3 region: CASSPPGQGSGEQYF. The CDR3 nucleotides read TGTGCCAGCAGCCCCCCGGGACAGGGATCGGGTGAGCAGTACTTC.

The chain employs TRBV9 and TRBJ1-6; D not certain. The CDR3 spans 14 residues. The V end was cut by 4 bases, the J end by 9 bases, with 14 bases between. CDR1 is SGDLS, CDR2 YYNGEE, per germline. The CDR3 nucleotides read TGTGCCAGCAGCCCTTACGGTTTTGGTTCACCCCTCCACTTT. Translated: CASSPYGFGSPLHF.

CDR3 protein: CASSLSRLAGAYNEQFF. The DNA for the CDR3 is TGCGCCAGCAGCCTAAGTCGCCTAGCGGGGGCATACAATGAGCAGTTCTTC. The chain joins TRBV4-3 to TRBJ2-1, with 10 bases identical to TRBD2. The CDR3 is 17 amino acids. The germline CDR1 and CDR2 sequences are LGHNA and YSLEER. Unmatched junction bases numbered 10, after V lost 4 bases and J lost 4 bases.